What follows are 32 T cell receptor beta chains derived from one specimen sequenced in a study of blood T cell repertoires in COVID-19. Clones were read by immunoSEQ multiplex PCR, and TCRdb kept only the in-frame ones, dropping some. The table lists about 180,000 clones, approximately 79% of them singletons. Sequenced sample: peripheral blood. The source of these receptors is an older woman with COVID-19, enrolled during active disease.

The rearrangement uses TRBV15 and TRBJ2-7, with 8 nucleotides matching TRBD1. The CDR3 consists of 16 residues. The V gene end was trimmed by 5 bases and the J gene end by 0 bases; junction bases not matched to a gene: 9. The V gene's germline CDR1 is LNHNV and CDR2 YYDKDF (reference sequence). The CDR3 nucleotides read TGTGCCACCAGCTCCCCTCGGACAGGGAGCTCCTACGAGCAGTACTTC. Amino acids: CATSSPRTGSSYEQYF. Supplemented by reference TRBV15 and TRBJ2-7, the full variable domain reads DAMVIQNPRYQVTQFGKPVTLSCSQTLNHNVMYWYQQKSSQAPKLLFHYYDKDFNNEADTPDNFQSRRPNTSFCFLDIRSPGLGDTAMYLCATSSPRTGSSYEQYFGPGTRLTVT.

The V and J genes are TRBV28 and TRBJ2-1, with a weak D call TRBD1 (5 bases). V was pared by 4 bases and J by 15 bases, with 13 bases between. CDR1 is MDHEN and CDR2 is SYDVKM in the germline V gene. CDR3 length: 11 residues. The CDR3: CASSSQRGRFF. The CDR3 DNA is TGTGCCAGCAGTTCCCAAAGGGGTCGGTTCTTC.

This clone was found a few times. The J gene is TRBJ2-7, the V gene TRBV6-1, with TRBD1 as a possible D gene (5 bases). Between the trimmed V and J ends, which lost 0 bases and 0 bases, there was a span of 18 bases. Germline CDR1 is MNHNS and CDR2 is SASEGT. This CDR3 comprises 18 residues. The CDR3 DNA reads as TGTGCCAGCAGTGAAGCGTCTCTTGGACACGCGAGCTCCTACGAGCAGTACTTC. It is translated as CASSEASLGHASSYEQYF.

This clone came up a few times. The chain carries TRBV6-6 and TRBJ1-1, with unresolved D. Trimming removed 2 bases at V and 4 bases at J, with 14 bases between. The CDR3 is made up of 15 amino acids. In germline, CDR1 is MNHNY, CDR2 SVGAGI (reference sequence). CDR3 residues: CASSYKNAGPTEAFF. The CDR3 DNA reads TGTGCCAGCAGTTACAAGAACGCTGGGCCCACTGAAGCTTTCTTT.

CDR3 loop: CASSLDRGAEKLFF. As DNA, the CDR3 is TGTGCCAGCAGCTTGGATAGGGGCGCTGAAAAACTGTTTTTT. V is TRBV5-4 and J is TRBJ1-4, with D tentatively TRBD1 (5 bases). This CDR3 comprises 14 residues. V shed 0 bases and J shed 7 bases, with 10 bases lying between them. Germline V gene lookup returns CDR1 SGHNT and CDR2 YYREEE (reference sequence).

V usage is TRBV5-1 and J usage is TRBJ2-7; TRBD1 matches 7 bases. Germline CDR1 SGHRS, CDR2 YFSETQ. V was pared by 0 bases and J by 2 bases, with 5 bases of the junction left unmatched. The CDR3 sequence is 15 residues long. The CDR3 here is CASSLVGDSTYEQYF. CDR3 sequence (DNA): TGCGCCAGCAGCTTGGTCGGGGACAGCACCTACGAGCAGTACTTC.

The chain is built from TRBV5-1 and TRBJ2-2; 11 bases line up with TRBD1. V was clipped by 2 bases and J by 5 bases; unmatched bases: 14. The germline gives CDR1 SGHRS, CDR2 YFSETQ. The CDR3 totals 19 residues. As DNA, the CDR3 is TGCGCCAGCAGCTTCCGGGACAGGGGGTCCTCCTACTATACCGGGGAGCTGTTTTTT. As protein: CASSFRDRGSSYYTGELFF.

The rearrangement joins TRBV7-2 to TRBJ1-2, with 11 bases lining up with TRBD1. The J segment lost 7 bases and the V segment lost 4 bases, leaving 5 bases of the junction unmatched. The CDR3 is 14 residues long. CDR1 SGHTA and CDR2 FQGNSA come from the germline V gene. The CDR3: CASSSRTGGFGYTF. In DNA, the CDR3 is TGTGCCAGCAGCTCTCGGACAGGGGGCTTTGGCTACACCTTC. Looking up the rest from reference TRBV7-2 and TRBJ1-2 gives the full variable domain: GAGVSQSPSNKVTEKGKDVELRCDPISGHTALYWYRQSLGQGLEFLIYFQGNSAPDKSGLPSDRFSAERTGGSVSTLTIQRTQQEDSAVYLCASSSRTGGFGYTFGSGTRLTVV.

This chain connects TRBV21-1 to TRBJ2-7; TRBD1 is the table's D call, not checked against the DNA. TRBV21-1 is a pseudogene locus. This CDR3 region has 18 residues. CDR3 DNA sequence: TGTGCCAGCAGCAAAGGCAGGGTGGGGGACAGGCCCGTAGACGAGCAGTACTTC. This gives the protein CASSKGRVGDRPVDEQYF.

V gene TRBV7-2 combines with J gene TRBJ1-4, with 9 bases identical to TRBD1. V lost 4 bases, J lost 9 bases, and 9 bases stayed unmatched. The CDR3 is made up of 15 amino acids. Germline V gene sequence: CDR1 SGHTA, CDR2 FQGNSA. CDR3 sequence: CASSSPGQGWKKLFF. The CDR3 bases are TGTGCCAGCAGCTCTCCGGGACAGGGCTGGAAAAAACTGTTTTTT. The variable domain in full, with the rest retrieved from reference TRBV7-2 and TRBJ1-4, is GAGVSQSPSNKVTEKGKDVELRCDPISGHTALYWYRQSLGQGLEFLIYFQGNSAPDKSGLPSDRFSAERTGGSVSTLTIQRTQQEDSAVYLCASSSPGQGWKKLFFGSGTQLSVL.

This clone has only one observation. The rearrangement links TRBV6-2 or TRBV6-3 to TRBJ2-6, with 8 bases fitting TRBD1. CDR1 is MNHEY, CDR2 SVGEGT, per germline. The CDR3 is made up of 20 amino acids. Trimming at V came to 5 bases and at J to 1 base, leaving 16 bases not matched to a gene. CDR3 amino acids: CASSHDEGRGLVSGANVLTF. CDR3 nucleotides: TGTGCCAGCAGTCACGACGAGGGCAGGGGGCTTGTTTCTGGGGCCAACGTCCTGACTTTC.

CDR3 sequence: CASSFWGGDNEQFF. The DNA for the CDR3 is TGTGCCAGCAGTTTCTGGGGGGGGGACAATGAGCAGTTCTTC. The chain recombines TRBV28 with TRBJ2-1; 7 positions match TRBD2. The CDR3 loop spans 14 amino acids. The J segment lost 5 bases and the V segment lost 3 bases, leaving 4 bases of the junction unmatched. From germline, CDR1 is MDHEN and CDR2 SYDVKM.

The CDR3 region has the DNA TGCGCCAGCAGCAGCCAGGGACTAGCGGGGAATGAGCAGTTCTTC. Protein product: CASSSQGLAGNEQFF. The chain carries TRBV5-1 and TRBJ2-1; 13 nucleotides line up with TRBD2. Per germline, CDR1 SGHRS and CDR2 YFSETQ. With 4 bases clipped from V and 7 bases from J, the junction kept 5 bases outside the gene matches. The CDR3 consists of 15 residues.

The V and J genes are TRBV7-3 and TRBJ2-1; 11 bases match TRBD2. The V segment lost 5 bases and the J segment 10 bases; nucleotides outside the gene matches: 13. The CDR3 extends over 16 amino acids. Germline V gives CDR1 SGHTA, CDR2 FQGTGA. CDR3 loop: CASSLPFPGTSGEQFF. CDR3 sequence (DNA): TGTGCCAGCAGCCTTCCTTTCCCCGGGACTAGCGGCGAGCAGTTCTTC.

This chain uses TRBV5-4 with TRBJ2-1, with TRBD1 matching 7 bases. The CDR3 spans 15 residues. Germline V gives CDR1 SGHNT, CDR2 YYREEE (reference sequence). J was trimmed by 2 bases and V by 4 bases; bases with no gene match: 6. CDR3 amino acids: CASSPGTVTYNEQFF. The CDR3 region has the DNA TGTGCCAGCAGCCCGGGGACAGTGACCTACAATGAGCAGTTCTTC.

The rearrangement joins TRBV11-3 to TRBJ2-1, with D unresolved. Germline V gene sequence: CDR1 SGHNT, CDR2 YENEEA. V was trimmed by 5 bases and J by 0 bases, leaving 11 bases between them. The CDR3 extends over 15 amino acids. CDR3 sequence: CASSPGWSSYNEQFF. CDR3 sequence (DNA): TGTGCCAGCAGCCCCGGATGGAGCTCCTACAATGAGCAGTTCTTC.

This chain uses TRBV28 with TRBJ2-5; 7 nucleotides match TRBD1. The CDR3 has 16 residues. J gave up 7 bases and V 4 bases, and 15 bases lay outside the gene matches. Germline V gives CDR1 MDHEN, CDR2 SYDVKM. The chain's CDR3 is CASSSENTGTEGTQYF. DNA of the CDR3: TGTGCCAGCAGTTCGGAGAACACCGGGACAGAGGGGACCCAGTACTTC.

V usage is TRBV20-1 and J usage is TRBJ1-5; D call uncertain. The CDR3 sequence is 15 residues long. The germline V and J ends were trimmed by 3 bases and 3 bases, with 15 bases remaining between them. The germline V gene encodes CDR1 DFQATT and CDR2 SNEGSKA (reference sequence). CDR3 amino acids: CSASRNRRNNQPQHF. The CDR3 region has the DNA TGCAGTGCTAGTCGAAACAGAAGAAACAATCAGCCCCAGCATTTT.

The gene calls are TRBV11-1 and TRBJ1-6; D may be TRBD1 (5 bases). CDR3 size: 13 residues. The V gene's germline CDR1 is SGHAT and CDR2 FQDESV (reference sequence). The V end lost 7 bases, the J end lost 10 bases, and 14 bases lay between the germline ends. CDR3 nucleotide sequence: TGTGCCAGCACCCAGGGTAATGAATCACCCCTCCACTTT. Translating it yields CASTQGNESPLHF.

This clone was found a few times. The CDR3 DNA sequence: TGTGCCAGCAGCTCCACCGGGACTAGACAAGAGACCCAGTACTTC. It yields the protein CASSSTGTRQETQYF. V is TRBV7-6 and J is TRBJ2-5, with 8 positions matching TRBD2. The CDR3 runs 15 residues. The junction had 6 bases not matched to a gene; V was cut back by 4 bases and J by 2 bases. CDR1 SGHVS and CDR2 FNYEAQ come from the germline V gene.

The V gene is TRBV30, the J gene TRBJ2-7; the match to TRBD2 covers 8 bases. This CDR3 has 13 amino acids. Looked up from germline, CDR1 is GTSNPN and CDR2 is SVGIG (reference sequence). V shed 6 bases, J shed 5 bases, and the junction held 9 bases outside the gene matches. The CDR3 reads CACSGTSSHEQYF. CDR3 sequence (DNA): TGTGCCTGCTCAGGGACTAGTTCCCACGAGCAGTACTTC.

This clone was seen just once. The chain carries TRBV11-2 and TRBJ1-4, with no clear D. The CDR3 covers 14 residues. CDR1 and CDR2 from the germline V gene are SGHAT and FQNNGV. Trimming removed 6 bases from V and 8 bases from J, with 16 bases in between. The chain's CDR3 is CASRSVVEWEKLFF. CDR3 bases: TGTGCCAGCAGGTCCGTGGTGGAGTGGGAAAAACTGTTTTTT. The complete variable domain, with remaining parts taken from reference TRBV11-2 and TRBJ1-4, reads EAGVAQSPRYKIIEKRQSVAFWCNPISGHATLYWYQQILGQGPKLLIQFQNNGVVDDSQLPKDRFSAERLKGVDSTLKIQPAKLEDSAVYLCASRSVVEWEKLFFGSGTQLSVL.

The rearrangement joins TRBV5-8 to TRBJ2-5; a possible D gene is TRBD1 (6 bases). The CDR3 totals 10 residues. Germline lookup yields CDR1 SGHTS and CDR2 YDEGEE. The CDR3 protein is CAGGWETQYF. In DNA form, the CDR3 reads TGTGCAGGGGGTTGGGAGACCCAGTACTTC.

The V gene is TRBV24-1, the J gene TRBJ2-3, with 13 positions matching TRBD2. The CDR3 covers 15 residues. V was pared by 7 bases and J by 1 base, with 1 base of the junction left unmatched. The V gene's germline CDR1 is KGHDR and CDR2 SFDVKD. CDR3 loop: CATSGLAGGTDTQYF. CDR3 in DNA: TGTGCCACCAGCGGACTAGCGGGGGGCACAGATACGCAGTATTTT.

This clone was counted once. V usage is TRBV3-1 (or the pseudogene TRBV3-2) and J usage is TRBJ2-7; 9 bases match TRBD1. Germline CDR1 reads LGHDT; CDR2 reads YNNKEL (reference sequence). This CDR3 is 12 amino acids long. V lost 8 bases to trimming and J lost 12 bases; unmatched junction nucleotides: 11. Here the CDR3 reads CASQQGAGELYF. Here the CDR3 DNA reads TGTGCCAGCCAACAGGGGGCAGGGGAATTGTACTTC.

The CDR3 sequence is CASRNPSSYNEQFF. The CDR3 region has the DNA TGTGCCAGCAGGAACCCGAGCTCCTACAATGAGCAGTTCTTC. The V and J genes are TRBV2 and TRBJ2-1; unclear D gene. Per germline, CDR1 SNHLY and CDR2 FYNNEI. V was trimmed by 6 bases and J by 0 bases, leaving 9 bases between them. This CDR3 contains 14 residues.

V usage is TRBV7-8 and J usage is TRBJ1-1; D unresolved. V was trimmed by 5 bases and J by 1 base, leaving 17 bases between them. The CDR3 runs to 16 residues. Germline CDR1 reads SGHVS; CDR2 reads FQNEAQ. The CDR3 DNA is TGTGCCAGCAGCCGCTTGAGAACCCGGTCGAACACTGAAGCTTTCTTT. Translation: CASSRLRTRSNTEAFF. The full variable domain, in which reference TRBV7-8 and TRBJ1-1 provide the parts outside the CDR3, is GAGVSQSPRYKVAKRGQDVALRCDPISGHVSLFWYQQALGQGPEFLTYFQNEAQLDKSGLPSDRFFAERPEGSVSTLKIQRTQQEDSAVYLCASSRLRTRSNTEAFFGQGTRLTVV.

V gene TRBV6-2 or TRBV6-3 combines with J gene TRBJ2-1, with TRBD2 matching 10 bases. The germline gives CDR1 MNHEY, CDR2 SVGEGT. This CDR3 contains 16 residues. Unmatched junction bases numbered 12, after V lost 4 bases and J lost 9 bases. Written as DNA, the CDR3 is TGTGCCAGCAGTTCCCAAGCGGGAGGGCGTTCGGGTGAGCAGTTCTTC. This gives the protein CASSSQAGGRSGEQFF.

This chain joins TRBV7-2 and TRBJ1-2; D is unresolved. The V gene lost 0 bases and the J gene lost 6 bases, with 8 bases spanning the gap. The CDR3 is made up of 13 amino acids. Looked up from germline, CDR1 is SGHTA and CDR2 is FQGNSA. The CDR3 here is CASSLARYDGYTF. The DNA of the CDR3 is TGTGCCAGCAGCTTAGCCCGCTATGATGGCTACACCTTC.

The V call is TRBV24-1, the J call TRBJ1-1; 7 bases align to TRBD1. This CDR3 contains 13 residues. Trimming at V came to 9 bases and at J to 5 bases, leaving 8 bases not matched to a gene. From germline, CDR1 is KGHDR and CDR2 SFDVKD. For the CDR3, the DNA is TGTGCCACCCAACAGGGGCGCGGGACTGAAGCTTTCTTT. Residues: CATQQGRGTEAFF.

This clone was recorded once. The chain combines TRBV9 with TRBJ2-1, with D uncertain. CDR3 length: 17 amino acids. Trimming took 4 bases from V and 0 from J, leaving 17 bases between them. Looked up from germline, CDR1 is SGDLS and CDR2 is YYNGEE. The CDR3 nucleotides read TGTGCCAGCAGCCCTCCCCCAGGATCCAGCTCCTACAATGAGCAGTTCTTC. Translation gives CASSPPPGSSSYNEQFF.

V and J are TRBV7-8 and TRBJ1-3; perhaps TRBD1 as D (6 bases). V gave up 5 bases and J gave up 4 bases, with 12 bases separating them. CDR1 and CDR2 from the germline V gene are SGHVS and FQNEAQ. The CDR3 totals 14 residues. The CDR3 protein is CASSRAGDGNTIYF. The CDR3 DNA reads as TGTGCCAGCAGCAGGGCAGGGGACGGAAACACCATATATTTT. The whole variable domain, remainder taken from reference TRBV7-8 and TRBJ1-3, is GAGVSQSPRYKVAKRGQDVALRCDPISGHVSLFWYQQALGQGPEFLTYFQNEAQLDKSGLPSDRFFAERPEGSVSTLKIQRTQQEDSAVYLCASSRAGDGNTIYFGEGSWLTVV.